The 30 T cell receptor beta chains listed next were all sequenced from one sample in a study of blood T cell repertoires in COVID-19 (dated by TCRdb to 2018 to 2021). Libraries were constructed by the immunoSEQ multiplex PCR assay. In TCRdb, the immuneACCESS table is reduced to in-frame sequences with V and J assigned. These tables do not hold every clone; where another copy was compared, an unresolved V gene accounts for under half, and the others remain unexplained. The sample records approximately 250,000 clones, approximately 90% of which are singletons. Approximately 3% of the sample comes from the top ten. Sequenced: PBMCs or T cells enriched from blood (not recorded which). These receptors originate from a man between 35 and 55 years old who had been exposed to COVID-19.

This rearrangement joins TRBV14 to TRBJ1-1, with D hard to call. Trimming left V 0 bases short and J 5 bases short, with 13 bases between. The germline CDR1 and CDR2 sequences are SGHDN and FVKESK. The CDR3 spans 15 residues. Written as DNA, the CDR3 is TGTGCCAGCAGCCAAGATCTGAGGGCAGGAACTGAAGCTTTCTTT. As protein: CASSQDLRAGTEAFF. The complete variable domain, with remaining parts taken from reference TRBV14 and TRBJ1-1, reads EAGVTQFPSHSVIEKGQTVTLRCDPISGHDNLYWYRRVMGKEIKFLLHFVKESKQDESGMPNNRFLAERTGGTYSTLKVQPAELEDSGVYFCASSQDLRAGTEAFFGQGTRLTVV.

The chain is built from TRBV28 and TRBJ1-3; no definite D call. CDR1 is MDHEN, CDR2 SYDVKM, per germline. The CDR3 is made up of 14 amino acids. Between the trimmed V and J ends, which lost 6 bases and 0 bases, there was a span of 9 bases. The DNA of the CDR3 is TGTGCCAGCAGCCCAGCGGTCTCTGGAAACACCATATATTTT. Protein product: CASSPAVSGNTIYF.

This clone appeared once. This rearrangement joins TRBV11-3 to TRBJ2-1; TRBD2 agrees at 11 bases. V was clipped by 5 bases and J by 0 bases; unmatched bases: 9. CDR3 length: 18 residues. Germline CDR1 SGHNT, CDR2 YENEEA. The CDR3 protein is CASSPRLAGSSSYNEQFF. The DNA of the CDR3 is TGTGCCAGCAGCCCTAGACTAGCGGGGTCCAGCTCCTACAATGAGCAGTTCTTC.

The chain employs TRBV7-2 and TRBJ1-2, with 9 bases aligning to TRBD1. CDR1 is SGHTA, CDR2 FQGNSA, per germline. Trimming removed 5 bases from V and 4 bases from J; junction bases left unmatched: 5. The CDR3 extends over 14 amino acids. CDR3 sequence reads: CASSVGQGFYGYTF. Here the CDR3 DNA reads TGTGCCAGCAGCGTAGGACAGGGGTTCTATGGCTACACCTTC.

On this clone itself: Other nucleotide sequences from this sample produce the same CDR3. The CDR3 region has the DNA TGTGCCAGCAGTCGGACAGGCAGCTCCTACGAGCAGTACTTC. It yields the protein CASSRTGSSYEQYF. The chain combines TRBV6-5 with TRBJ2-7; 7 positions agree with TRBD1. The V gene's germline CDR1 is MNHEY and CDR2 SVGAGI. The CDR3 runs to 14 residues. The V segment lost 5 bases and the J segment 0 bases; nucleotides outside the gene matches: 4.

This sequence joins TRBV5-4 and TRBJ1-1; D perhaps matches TRBD1 (6 bases). The CDR3 has 15 amino acids. Trimming removed 3 bases from V and 1 base from J, with 13 bases in between. Germline loops: CDR1 SGHNT, CDR2 YYREEE (reference sequence). CDR3 nucleotide sequence: TGTGCCAGCAGCTCCTGGACAGATTCGAACACTGAAGCTTTCTTT. Translated, it gives CASSSWTDSNTEAFF.

The chain carries TRBV30 and TRBJ2-1; TRBD1 agrees at 8 bases. J lost 3 bases, V lost 2 bases, and 3 bases had no gene match. Germline V gene lookup returns CDR1 GTSNPN and CDR2 SVGIG (reference sequence). CDR3 length: 14 residues. CDR3 nucleotide sequence: TGTGCCTGGAGTCCCGGGACAGGCTACAATGAGCAGTTCTTC. Protein sequence: CAWSPGTGYNEQFF.

The V and J genes are TRBV28 and TRBJ1-5, with D possibly TRBD1 on 6 matching bases. The germline CDR1 and CDR2 sequences are MDHEN and SYDVKM. The V gene lost 6 bases and the J gene lost 6 bases, with 24 bases spanning the gap. CDR3 length: 17 residues. CDR3 sequence (DNA): TGTGCCAGCAGCATAGGGGCAGGGGTTCATAGTAGTCAGCCCCAGCATTTT. Residues: CASSIGAGVHSSQPQHF. The full variable domain, completed using reference TRBV28 and TRBJ1-5, is DVKVTQSSRYLVKRTGEKVFLECVQDMDHENMFWYRQDPGLGLRLIYFSYDVKMKEKGDIPEGYSVSREKKERFSLILESASTNQTSMYLCASSIGAGVHSSQPQHFGDGTRLSIL.

This sequence joins TRBV13 and TRBJ2-4; D may be TRBD2 (5 bases). The CDR3 totals 17 residues. Germline V lookup: CDR1 PRHDT, CDR2 FYEKMQ (reference sequence). The V end was cut by 5 bases, the J end by 4 bases, with 21 bases between. The CDR3 nucleotides read TGTGCCAGCAGCCCATTGGATAGCGCACGTTCGAAAAACATTCAGTACTTC. Translated: CASSPLDSARSKNIQYF.

The gene calls are TRBV5-1 and TRBJ2-3, with D tentatively TRBD1 (5 bases). Germline CDR1 SGHRS, CDR2 YFSETQ. The CDR3 has 16 residues. V was pared by 0 bases and J by 0 bases, with 11 bases between. The CDR3, as DNA: TGCGCCAGCAGCTTGGCCCTAGGACACAGCACAGATACGCAGTATTTT. It codes for CASSLALGHSTDTQYF.

This chain uses TRBV12-5 with TRBJ2-5; 11 bases align to TRBD2. The CDR3 consists of 16 residues. J was trimmed by 7 bases and V by 1 base; bases with no gene match: 8. Germline values: CDR1 LGHNT, CDR2 FRNRAP. CDR3 DNA: TGTGCTAGTGGTTTGGGGTTAGCGGGAGGGCTCGGGACCCAGTACTTC. Translation: CASGLGLAGGLGTQYF.

The chain uses TRBV11-2 and TRBJ1-2; tentatively, D is TRBD1 (5 bases). V was pared by 1 base and J by 13 bases, with 16 bases between. Germline CDR1 reads SGHAT; CDR2 reads FQNNGV. CDR3 size: 13 residues. The CDR3 here is CASSLGGALGTTF. The CDR3 coding sequence is TGTGCCAGCAGCTTAGGGGGCGCGTTGGGAACCACCTTC.

The chain combines TRBV28 with TRBJ1-3, with D unclear. There are 14 residues in the CDR3. Trimming shortened V by 6 bases and J by 0 bases, and 9 bases separated the two germline ends. Germline V gene sequence: CDR1 MDHEN, CDR2 SYDVKM. CDR3 sequence: CASSFRSSGNTIYF. The DNA for the CDR3 is TGTGCCAGCAGCTTCAGAAGCTCTGGAAACACCATATATTTT.

The count of this clone is one. V usage is TRBV9 and J usage is TRBJ1-5; a possible D gene is TRBD1 (5 bases). CDR1 is SGDLS and CDR2 is YYNGEE in the germline V gene. The CDR3 extends over 15 amino acids. The germline V and J ends were trimmed by 0 bases and 4 bases, with 11 bases remaining between them. The CDR3 sequence is CASSVGQQANQPQHF. CDR3 nucleotide sequence: TGTGCCAGCAGCGTAGGACAGCAAGCTAATCAGCCCCAGCATTTT.

For this clone: The same CDR3 arises from other DNA sequences in this sample as well. The chain couples TRBV7-9 to TRBJ2-2; the D is unclear. The V and J ends lost 1 base and 8 bases respectively, with 8 bases between them. Germline CDR1 is SEHNR and CDR2 is FQNEAQ (reference sequence). This CDR3 spans 13 amino acids. The CDR3 sequence: CASSLGAPGELFF. The CDR3 DNA is TGTGCCAGCAGCTTAGGGGCGCCGGGGGAGCTGTTTTTT.

This clone was counted only a few times. This chain connects TRBV9 to TRBJ2-1; TRBD2 might be the D (5 bases). CDR1 and CDR2 (germline): SGDLS, YYNGEE. This CDR3 spans 15 amino acids. Trimming left V 4 bases short and J 2 bases short, with 13 bases between. The chain's CDR3 is CASSSTIATYNEQFF. CDR3 nucleotide sequence: TGTGCCAGCAGCTCCACGATAGCGACCTACAATGAGCAGTTCTTC.

The chain combines TRBV10-3 with TRBJ1-4; weak D call: TRBD1 (5 bases). V lost 0 bases and J lost 7, with 9 bases in between. Germline CDR1 is ENHRY and CDR2 is SYGVKD. CDR3 length equals 14 residues. The CDR3 DNA follows: TGTGCCATCAGTGAGTCTCGGACAAGTGAAAAACTGTTTTTT. Translation gives CAISESRTSEKLFF.

The chain has TRBV29-1 and TRBJ1-1; 7 nucleotides match TRBD1. Looked up from germline, CDR1 is SQVTM and CDR2 is ANQGSEA. The CDR3 covers 12 residues. After removal of 5 bases from V and 4 bases from J, the junction contained 4 bases not matched to a gene. CDR3 sequence: CSVLQGSTEAFF. The CDR3 DNA follows: TGCAGCGTTTTACAGGGGAGCACTGAAGCTTTCTTT.

V and J are TRBV9 and TRBJ1-4; 9 bases are a match to TRBD1. This CDR3 spans 15 amino acids. Germline lookup yields CDR1 SGDLS and CDR2 YYNGEE. V shed 4 bases, J shed 7 bases, and the junction held 8 bases outside the gene matches. The CDR3 DNA follows: TGTGCCAGCAGCACAACAGGGGGCTCCGGTGAAAAACTGTTTTTT. Protein: CASSTTGGSGEKLFF.

This clone was detected only a few times. The V call is TRBV4-3, the J call TRBJ2-7, with D perhaps TRBD1 (6 bases). Trimming shortened V by 3 bases and J by 3 bases, and 15 bases separated the two germline ends. The V gene's germline CDR1 is LGHNA and CDR2 YSLEER. The length of the CDR3 is 15 residues. This chain's CDR3 is CASSQGTGYSYEQYF. The CDR3 DNA is TGCGCCAGCAGCCAGGGAACAGGGTACAGCTACGAGCAGTACTTC.

The chain uses TRBV27 and TRBJ2-2; 8 positions match TRBD2. The CDR3 spans 15 residues. Germline CDR1 is MNHEY and CDR2 is SMNVEV (reference sequence). V lost 4 bases, J lost 5 bases, and 6 bases stayed unmatched. CDR3 bases: TGTGCCAGCAGTTCTCCGGGACTAGTGACCGGGGAGCTGTTTTTT. Translation gives CASSSPGLVTGELFF.

The rearrangement links TRBV28 to TRBJ1-2, with 8 bases lining up with TRBD1. Germline V gene lookup returns CDR1 MDHEN and CDR2 SYDVKM. Trimming cost V 6 bases and J 4 bases; bases outside gene matches: 7. The CDR3 is made up of 14 amino acids. CDR3 region: CASSPQGAGYGYTF. The CDR3 DNA follows: TGTGCCAGCAGCCCGCAGGGGGCTGGCTATGGCTACACCTTC.

CDR3 nucleotide sequence: TGTGCCACCAAGTTCGAGGCAAACTCCTACGAGCAGTACTTC. It is translated as CATKFEANSYEQYF. This chain connects TRBV15 to TRBJ2-7; D is unclear. Germline CDR1 reads LNHNV; CDR2 reads YYDKDF (reference sequence). Trimming cost V 7 bases and J 0 bases, with 13 bases left between them. There are 14 residues in the CDR3.

Notes on this clone: Other DNA sequences in the sample encode the same CDR3. The chain links TRBV18 to TRBJ1-1; tentatively, D is TRBD1 (5 bases). Germline-derived CDR1 and CDR2 are KGHSH and LQKENI. Trimming took off 3 bases at V and 5 bases at J, with 10 bases between the two ends. The CDR3 length is 13 residues. CDR3 amino acids: CASSPSGSTEAFF. The CDR3 DNA sequence: TGTGCCAGCTCACCTTCAGGGTCAACTGAAGCTTTCTTT.

V is TRBV13 and J is TRBJ2-3; 7 bases line up with TRBD2. Trimming at V came to 0 bases and at J to 4 bases, leaving 7 bases not matched to a gene. The CDR3 spans 16 residues. Germline CDR1 is PRHDT and CDR2 is FYEKMQ (reference sequence). CDR3 in amino acids: CASSLGLREISDTQYF. The CDR3 bases are TGTGCCAGCAGCTTAGGCTTGCGGGAGATCTCAGATACGCAGTATTTT.

This CDR3 is CASSLDWTGGSTEAFF. Written as DNA, the CDR3 is TGCGCCAGCAGCCTTGACTGGACAGGGGGCAGCACTGAAGCTTTCTTT. The chain recombines TRBV5-1 with TRBJ1-1; 11 bases are a match to TRBD1. Germline V gene lookup returns CDR1 SGHRS and CDR2 YFSETQ. This CDR3 is built from 16 residues. V lost 4 bases to trimming and J lost 4 bases; unmatched junction nucleotides: 9.

This chain connects TRBV6-1 to TRBJ2-1; the D is unclear. CDR1 is MNHNS, CDR2 SASEGT, per germline. The V gene lost 1 base and the J gene lost 3 bases, with 7 bases spanning the gap. CDR3 length equals 14 residues. Written as DNA, the CDR3 is TGTGCCAGCAGTGAAGTTCCGGGCTACAATGAGCAGTTCTTC. Translating gives CASSEVPGYNEQFF.

The chain carries TRBV28 and TRBJ1-1; 9 nucleotides match TRBD1. The CDR3 totals 15 residues. After removal of 7 bases from V and 1 base from J, the junction contained 7 bases not matched to a gene. Germline lookup yields CDR1 MDHEN and CDR2 SYDVKM. In nucleotides, the CDR3 is TGTGCCAGCATTAAACAGGGGGCTTGGAACACTGAAGCTTTCTTT. Amino acid sequence: CASIKQGAWNTEAFF.

V is TRBV19 and J is TRBJ1-4; maybe TRBD1 (5 bases). The V gene's germline CDR1 is LNHDA and CDR2 SQIVND (reference sequence). CDR3 length equals 13 residues. The V end was cut by 5 bases, the J end by 11 bases, with 15 bases between. CDR3 sequence: CASSPAEGSKLFF. The DNA of the CDR3 is TGTGCCAGTAGTCCGGCGGAGGGGTCGAAACTGTTTTTT. Together with reference TRBV19 and TRBJ1-4, the CDR3 gives the full variable domain: DGGITQSPKYLFRKEGQNVTLSCEQNLNHDAMYWYRQDPGQGLRLIYYSQIVNDFQKGDIAEGYSVSREKKESFPLTVTSAQKNPTAFYLCASSPAEGSKLFFGSGTQLSVL.

The chain combines TRBV7-9 with TRBJ2-7; D possibly corresponds to TRBD2 (6 bases). This CDR3 is 13 amino acids long. The germline gives CDR1 SEHNR, CDR2 FQNEAQ (reference sequence). V dropped 2 bases and J dropped 2 bases, with 7 bases sitting between them. Here the CDR3 DNA reads TGTGCCAGCAGCTTATGGGGGGCCTACGAGCAGTACTTC. This translates into CASSLWGAYEQYF.